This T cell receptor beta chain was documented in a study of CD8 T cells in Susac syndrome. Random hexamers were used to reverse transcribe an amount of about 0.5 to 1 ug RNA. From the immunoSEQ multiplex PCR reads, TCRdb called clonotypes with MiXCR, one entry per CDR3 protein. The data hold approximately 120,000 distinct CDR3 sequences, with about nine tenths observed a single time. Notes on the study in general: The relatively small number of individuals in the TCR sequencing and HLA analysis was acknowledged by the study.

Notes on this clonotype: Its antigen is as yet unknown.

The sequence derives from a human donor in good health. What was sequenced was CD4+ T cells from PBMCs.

DNA of the CDR3: TGTGCCAGCAGCCTTTTCGGACTAGCGGGAGTTCGGGACAATGAGCAGTTCTTC. Translated: CASSLFGLAGVRDNEQFF. The chain uses TRBV14 and TRBJ2-1, with TRBD2 matching over 13 bases. CDR3 length: 18 residues. Trimming at V came to 4 bases and at J to 5 bases, leaving 11 bases not matched to a gene. Germline V CDR1 and CDR2: SGHDN, FVKESK.